These 7 T cell receptor beta chains were sequenced from one sample in a study of T cells in localized non-small cell lung cancer. Here immunoSEQ multiplex PCR was the method, and the copy in TCRdb shows in-frame clones only, minus some. The sample yields 20,000 to 30,000 clones, about 80% seen once. This specimen consisted of PBMCs, obtained before any cancer treatment. These TCRs come from a man aged 40 to 75 with stage II lung adenocarcinoma.

The rearrangement uses TRBV19 and TRBJ1-5; D not certain. The CDR3 is made up of 15 amino acids. From germline, CDR1 is LNHDA and CDR2 SQIVND (reference sequence). V lost 6 bases, J lost 1 base, and 13 bases lay in between. CDR3 sequence reads: CASSPEVGSNQPQHF. As DNA, the CDR3 is TGTGCCAGTAGCCCCGAAGTCGGAAGCAATCAGCCCCAGCATTTT.

The chain couples TRBV2 to TRBJ1-4, with 8 bases identical to TRBD1. The V and J ends lost 6 bases and 7 bases, in that order; junction bases with no gene match: 1. The CDR3 sequence is 12 residues long. Germline V gene lookup returns CDR1 SNHLY and CDR2 FYNNEI. CDR3 sequence: CASRTGAEKLFF. The CDR3 bases are TGTGCCAGCAGGACAGGGGCTGAAAAACTGTTTTTT.

This chain connects TRBV6-5 to TRBJ1-2; D not resolved. The CDR3 totals 15 residues. V lost 4 bases and J 2 bases, leaving 14 bases between the germline ends. CDR1 and CDR2 from the germline V gene are MNHEY and SVGAGI. CDR3 nucleotide sequence: TGTGCCAGCAGTTCGGCGACAATGGCGAACTATGGCTACACCTTC. This translates into CASSSATMANYGYTF.

The gene calls are TRBV11-2 and TRBJ2-5; D gene unclear. CDR3 length: 14 amino acids. V was shortened by 3 bases and J by 5 bases, with 13 bases between the two germline ends. The germline V gene encodes CDR1 SGHAT and CDR2 FQNNGV. DNA of the CDR3: TGTGCCAGCAGCTTTGTTCCCACGGGCGAGACCCAGTACTTC. This encodes CASSFVPTGETQYF.

This clone was recorded a few times. The CDR3 nucleotides read TGTGCCAGTAAAAGAGTAGGGTTCAATCAGCCCCAGCATTTT. It is translated as CASKRVGFNQPQHF. The chain carries TRBV19 and TRBJ1-5; D uncertain. This CDR3 has 14 amino acids. CDR1 and CDR2 (germline): LNHDA, SQIVND (reference sequence). V lost 7 bases to trimming and J lost 3 bases, with 13 bases between them.

The chain recombines TRBV27 with TRBJ2-1; TRBD2 might be the D (5 bases). Trimming stripped 5 bases from V and 5 bases from J, with 13 bases between. This CDR3 region has 14 residues. Germline V gene data show CDR1 as MNHEY and CDR2 as SMNVEV (reference sequence). The CDR3 DNA sequence: TGTGCCAGCAGTCTCCCGACGGGAAACAATGAGCAGTTCTTC. It yields the protein CASSLPTGNNEQFF.

The chain carries TRBV30 and TRBJ2-6; the D is unclear. Germline lookup yields CDR1 GTSNPN and CDR2 SVGIG (reference sequence). This CDR3 comprises 14 residues. V was clipped by 0 bases and J by 4 bases, with 7 bases between them. CDR3 region: CAWSVSSGANVLTF. In DNA form, the CDR3 reads TGTGCCTGGAGTGTGTCTTCCGGGGCCAACGTCCTGACTTTC.